This T cell receptor (beta chain) comes out of a study of cytomegalovirus exposure and HLA in healthy donors. Losses at the gene ends were 0 bases for V and 0 bases for J; bases not matched to a gene: 9. Germline V gene sequence: CDR1 SQVTM, CDR2 ANQGSEA. This CDR3 is built from 19 residues. Regarding this clone: Its cognate antigen is unknown.

Findings and caveats of the study: Later examination showed HLA-associated TCR beta chains had greater clonal expansion than equally common others. Later analysis suggested most CMV-associated TCR beta chains were HLA-restricted. A later analysis associated 15,000 to 20,000 TCR beta sequences with HLA alleles at a 0.05 false discovery rate.

Primers included in the PCR were 60 Vbeta and 13 Jbeta primers. Profiled with immunoSEQ multiplex PCR; TCRdb holds only in-frame clones, not every one. The table records 100,000 to 150,000 clones, about 82% of them present only once. This TCR was recovered from a man aged 45-60 years in good health and CMV-seronegative. The genes are TRBV29-1 and TRBJ2-6; 9 nucleotides match TRBD1. The source material was PBMCs. The DNA for the CDR3 is TGCAGCGTTGAAGATGGAGGGGGACAGGGATACTCTGGGGCCAACGTCCTGACTTTC. This codes for CSVEDGGGQGYSGANVLTF.